The 6 T cell receptor beta chains in this list originate from one sample, sequenced in a study of cytomegalovirus exposure and HLA in healthy donors. PCR involved 60 Vbeta and 13 Jbeta primers. The data were produced by immunoSEQ multiplex PCR, yet TCRdb's version contains in-frame clones alone and is incomplete. Of about 120,000 clones listed, 81% are singletons. Sequencing was done on a sample of PBMCs. The receptors come from a man aged 35-49 years in good health and CMV-seronegative.

This clone showed up just a few times. This sequence is one base from a far larger clone and is likely a read error. This sequence joins TRBV27 and TRBJ2-7, with 8 bases matching TRBD2. V shed 8 bases and J 7 bases; nucleotides not matched to a gene: 13. CDR1 and CDR2 (germline): MNHEY, SMNVEV (reference sequence). CDR3 length: 14 amino acids. As DNA, the CDR3 is TGTGCCAGCGGAATTAGCGGGGCTAACAATGAGCAGTACTTC. Amino acids: CASGISGANNEQYF.

The rearrangement joins TRBV4-3 to TRBJ2-4, with a possible D match to TRBD2 (5 bases). The CDR3 runs 16 residues. The V end lost 0 bases, the J end lost 5 bases, and 14 bases lay between the germline ends. Germline CDR1 reads LGHNA; CDR2 reads YSLEER. CDR3 region: CASSQDTQTRENIQYF. As DNA, the CDR3 is TGCGCCAGCAGCCAAGATACACAGACGAGGGAAAACATTCAGTACTTC.

This rearrangement joins TRBV7-9 to TRBJ1-2, with a weak D call TRBD1 (5 bases). The germline V gene encodes CDR1 SEHNR and CDR2 FQNEAQ (reference sequence). Trimming removed 4 bases from V and 7 bases from J, with 16 bases in between. CDR3 length equals 14 residues. The CDR3 sequence: CASSSGLLMGGYTF. The DNA of the CDR3 is TGTGCCAGCAGCTCGGGACTCCTGATGGGTGGCTACACCTTC.

The chain is built from TRBV29-1 and TRBJ1-1; TRBD1 aligns across 8 bases. Germline V lookup: CDR1 SQVTM, CDR2 ANQGSEA. The CDR3 consists of 15 residues. V was pared by 5 bases and J by 0 bases, with 8 bases of the junction left unmatched. Here the CDR3 DNA reads TGCAGCGTTTCAAAGCAGGGGGCGATGAACACTGAAGCTTTCTTT. Translated: CSVSKQGAMNTEAFF.

The V call is TRBV7-9, the J call TRBJ2-3; no clear D. The V gene's germline CDR1 is SEHNR and CDR2 FQNEAQ (reference sequence). The CDR3 length is 13 residues. V was pared by 4 bases and J by 1 base, with 6 bases between. In nucleotides, the CDR3 is TGTGCCAGCAGCTGGGCCGGCACAGATACGCAGTATTTT. It specifies CASSWAGTDTQYF.

This rearrangement joins TRBV11-3 to TRBJ2-2; TRBD2 matches 8 bases. V shed 3 bases, J shed 3 bases, and the junction held 3 bases outside the gene matches. CDR1 and CDR2 from the germline V gene are SGHNT and YENEEA. This CDR3 has 15 amino acids. The CDR3 coding sequence is TGTGCCAGCAGCTTGGCGGGAGGCGACACCGGGGAGCTGTTTTTT. This gives the protein CASSLAGGDTGELFF.